This TCR beta chain was captured by sequencing in a study of T cell changes during pregnancy in multiple sclerosis. The junction had 6 bases not matched to a gene; V was cut back by 1 base and J by 0 bases. Germline CDR1 reads KGHSH; CDR2 reads LQKENI. This CDR3 is built from 18 residues. TCRdb's copy holds only in-frame clones and misses some; the assay was immunoSEQ multiplex PCR. This table holds about 70,000 clones, almost 95% found once. The genes are TRBV18 and TRBJ2-1; 10 bases are shared with TRBD2. The receptor comes from a female donor with multiple sclerosis, enrolled in a pregnancy study. The material was peripheral blood, obtained before pregnancy. The CDR3 DNA follows: TGTGCCAGCTCACCACTTCCTAGCGGGAGTCACTCCTACAATGAGCAGTTCTTC. It translates to CASSPLPSGSHSYNEQFF.